This T cell receptor beta chain was retrieved from a study of control samples from healthy donors and cancer patients. The trim removed 4 bases at V and 3 bases at J, leaving 17 bases unmatched. Germline-derived CDR1 and CDR2 are SGHKS and YYEKEE (reference sequence). CDR3 length: 18 residues. Measured with immunoSEQ multiplex PCR; TCRdb has only the in-frame clones, and not every one. Of about 150,000 clones listed, 85% to 95% are singletons. Sequenced input: blood. The chain employs TRBV5-5 and TRBJ2-7; 9 bases match TRBD2. The TCR sequence derives from a middle-aged woman in good health. DNA of the CDR3: TGTGCCAGCAGCCAAACACACTCTCTAGCGGGGCGGTTCTACGAGCAGTACTTC. This sequence encodes CASSQTHSLAGRFYEQYF.